The source of this TCR beta chain is a study of T cells in tumors after PD-1 blockade. Clones were read by immunoSEQ multiplex PCR, and TCRdb kept only the in-frame ones, dropping some. The sample lists about 47,000 clones; roughly three quarters were seen once. The germline V gene encodes CDR1 MGHDK and CDR2 SYGVNS. The CDR3 extends over 17 amino acids. V was clipped by 2 bases and J by 4 bases, with 20 bases between them. This TCR was recovered from a human donor with advanced basal cell or squamous cell carcinoma (not recorded which). V usage is TRBV25-1 and J usage is TRBJ1-2; no firm D call. The input for sequencing was PBMCs, taken before anti-PD-1 therapy. The chain's CDR3 is CASSERRRGWRPYGYTF. CDR3 sequence (DNA): TGTGCCAGCAGTGAAAGAAGGCGCGGATGGCGACCCTATGGCTACACCTTC.